The TCR beta chain under discussion was sequenced for a study of blood T cell repertoires in COVID-19. Study details: Sources were T cells, B-cell-depleted T cells, or PBMCs; the material itself was cDNA or gDNA.

In the original analysis: Scientists estimated how many nucleated cells there were by amplifying reference gene primers. The assay was immunoSEQ multiplex PCR, and TCRdb's table has in-frame clones only and misses some. V, J and clone size reflect that table, while D and trimming were determined from the DNA. The profile shows about 140,000 clones, around 81% of them singletons. The CDR3 spans 15 residues. After removal of 0 bases from V and 5 bases from J, the junction contained 3 bases not matched to a gene. Looked up from germline, CDR1 is KGHSH and CDR2 is LQKENI. The rearrangement uses TRBV18 and TRBJ1-4, with TRBD1 identical over 7 bases. Sequencing was done on a sample of peripheral blood. This clonotype was obtained from a human donor in a cohort sampled during active COVID-19. The CDR3 spells CASSPPGQLNEKLFF. In DNA form, the CDR3 reads TGTGCCAGCTCACCACCGGGACAGTTGAATGAAAAACTGTTTTTT.